A selection of T cell receptor beta chains follows, all from one sample in a study of blood T cell repertoires in COVID-19. Using immunoSEQ multiplex PCR, the repertoire was profiled, and TCRdb retains in-frame clones only, with some absent. The data contain about 180,000 clones, roughly 84% of them singletons. Sequenced material: peripheral blood. These receptors were obtained from a human donor in a cohort sampled during active COVID-19. Both conserved end residues are part of each CDR3. The D gene is left open where the match is weak. The size field is filled for only some rows; it gives once, few, many or a size class.

TRBD2,TRBV7-8,TRBJ2-5,.,TGTGCCAGCAGCTTAACCTCCGCGGGAGGGCTAGAGACCCAGTACTTC,CASSLTSAGGLETQYF
.,TRBV27,TRBJ2-7,.,TGTGCCAGCAGTTTCGGCGGCTACGAGCAGTACTTC,CASSFGGYEQYF
TRBD1,TRBV5-6,TRBJ1-3,.,TGTGCCAGCAGCCCGATAGGACAGGCTACTGGAAACACCATATATTTT,CASSPIGQATGNTIYF
.,TRBV19,TRBJ1-6,few,TGTGCCAGTAGTGCTGCGACAGGCCCTCGAGGTTCACCCCTCCACTTT,CASSAATGPRGSPLHF
.,TRBV3-1/TRBV3-2,TRBJ1-6,.,TGTGCCAGCAGCCAAGAGACGGGTTCACCCCTCCACTTT,CASSQETGSPLHF
TRBD1,TRBV27,TRBJ1-3,once,TGTGCCAGCAGTTCCCGGACAGGGCGGGTTGGAGGAAACACCATATATTTT,CASSSRTGRVGGNTIYF
.,TRBV7-9,TRBJ2-3,few,TGTGCCAGCAGCTCGGACATTAGCACAGATACGCAGTATTTT,CASSSDISTDTQYF
TRBD1,TRBV6-5,TRBJ2-7,.,TGTGCCAGCAGCACCCTAGGACAGGGCCCGTACGAGCAGTACTTC,CASSTLGQGPYEQYF
.,TRBV3-1/TRBV3-2,TRBJ1-1,.,TGTGCCAGCAGCCAAGGACAGAGGTCTGAAGCTTTCTTT,CASSQGQRSEAFF
.,TRBV9,TRBJ2-3,.,TGTGCCAGCAGCGTAAACGGGGATACGCAGTATTTT,CASSVNGDTQYF
.,TRBV3-1/TRBV3-2,TRBJ2-1,few,TGTGCCAGCAGCCAAGATGCGCTAGCGTCGGGTGAGCAGTTCTTC,CASSQDALASGEQFF
.,TRBV11-2,TRBJ2-7,.,TGTGCCAGCAGCGAACCCACAGGCGAGCAGTACTTC,CASSEPTGEQYF
.,TRBV7-9,TRBJ2-7,.,TGTGCCAGCAGCTTAGGCGGATACTACGAGCAGTACTTC,CASSLGGYYEQYF
TRBD1,TRBV7-3,TRBJ2-2,.,TGTGCCAGCAGCTTCCCCGACAGGGCCCCCGGGGAGCTGTTTTTT,CASSFPDRAPGELFF
TRBD1,TRBV6-2/TRBV6-3,TRBJ2-7,.,TGTGCCAGCAGCACAAGCCCCGGGACAGGGTGGATAAAGACATTCTACGAGCAGTACTTC,CASSTSPGTGWIKTFYEQYF
.,TRBV28,TRBJ1-5,.,TGTGCCAGCAGTCCCCCAGAGGGCGGCAATCAGCCCCAGCATTTT,CASSPPEGGNQPQHF
TRBD2,TRBV4-1,TRBJ2-7,.,TGCGCCAGCAGCCAAGGACTAGCTAGGGACGAGCAGTACTTC,CASSQGLARDEQYF
TRBD1,TRBV4-3,TRBJ2-5,.,TGCGCCAGCAGCCAAGCCCGGACAGGGGGGCCCTTGTACCAAGAGACCCAGTACTTC,CASSQARTGGPLYQETQYF
TRBD2,TRBV6-5,TRBJ2-7,.,TGTGCCAGCAGCGCAAGCGGGAGTGGGGACGAGCAGTACTTC,CASSASGSGDEQYF
TRBD2,TRBV4-2,TRBJ2-3,.,TGTGCCAGCAGCCCAACACTAGCGGGCCTTGCAGATACGCAGTATTTT,CASSPTLAGLADTQYF
.,TRBV21-1,TRBJ2-3,.,TGTGCCAGCAGCCAGACTAGCGGGGGGACCGGAGTCACAGATACGCAGTATTTT,CASSQTSGGTGVTDTQYF
TRBD1,TRBV19,TRBJ1-2,once,TGTGCCAGTAGTTTACAGGGGACAAGCTATGGCTACACCTTC,CASSLQGTSYGYTF
.,TRBV5-8,TRBJ1-5,few,TGTGCCAGCAGCTTGGGGGGGCCCCTAAGTGAGCCCCAGCATTTT,CASSLGGPLSEPQHF
.,TRBV6-5,TRBJ1-1,.,TGTGCCACTGTAGGAGGCACTGAAGCTTTCTTT,CATVGGTEAFF
.,TRBV19,TRBJ1-5,.,TGTGCCAGTAGTCGGTCCGGGTACGGCAATCAGCCCCAGCATTTT,CASSRSGYGNQPQHF
.,TRBV21-1,TRBJ2-7,.,TGTGCCGGTAGGGGATTGACAGAGACAGACGAGCAGTACTTC,CAGRGLTETDEQYF
TRBD2,TRBV28,TRBJ2-7,.,TGTGCCAGCAGTTCCGTCGTTGGGTCGGGGGGTAACCCCTACGAGCAGTACTTC,CASSSVVGSGGNPYEQYF
.,TRBV4-1,TRBJ1-2,.,TGCGCCAGCAGCCAAGAGGGAACAGGGTCATACCATGGCTACACCTTC,CASSQEGTGSYHGYTF
TRBD2,TRBV2,TRBJ2-1,.,TGTGCCAGCAGTGTAGCGGGCGGGGATGAGCAGTTCTTC,CASSVAGGDEQFF
.,TRBV4-3,TRBJ2-7,few,TGCGCCAGCAAGGCGGGAACACCTGGTTACGAGCAGTACTTC,CASKAGTPGYEQYF
TRBD2,TRBV10-1,TRBJ2-2,few,TGCGCCGCTCGCCCCGGGACTAGCGAATCCCACGCCACCGGGGAGCTGTTTTTT,CAARPGTSESHATGELFF
TRBD2,TRBV7-2,TRBJ2-7,.,TGTGCCAGCAGCATTTCGACTAGCGGGAGATACGAGCAGTACTTC,CASSISTSGRYEQYF
TRBD1,TRBV7-2,TRBJ2-7,.,TGTGCCAGCAGTACTCAGGGGGCGGGGGAGCAGTACTTC,CASSTQGAGEQYF
TRBD1,TRBV7-9,TRBJ2-7,.,TGTGCCAGCAGCAATCCCGGGACAGGGGTAACCTACGAGCAGTACTTC,CASSNPGTGVTYEQYF
TRBD1,TRBV7-9,TRBJ2-7,.,TGTGCCAGCAGCTCAATACAGGGGTACGAGCAGTACTTC,CASSSIQGYEQYF
TRBD1,TRBV24-1,TRBJ1-5,.,TGTGCCACCAGTGACCCCCGACAGGGCGGAAGCAATCAGCCCCAGCATTTT,CATSDPRQGGSNQPQHF
TRBD1,TRBV28,TRBJ2-7,.,TGTGCCAGCAGACGGTCAGGGGGACAGGGGTACGAGCAGTACTTC,CASRRSGGQGYEQYF
TRBD2,TRBV7-6,TRBJ2-1,.,TGTGCCAGCAGCCCCCGGACTAGCGGGAGGGCCGACTCCTACAATGAGCAGTTCTTC,CASSPRTSGRADSYNEQFF
TRBD2,TRBV11-3,TRBJ2-2,.,TGTGCCAGCAGCTCCCCGGGACTAGCGGGGGTGAACACCGGGGAGCTGTTTTTT,CASSSPGLAGVNTGELFF
.,TRBV7-2,TRBJ1-2,.,TGTGCCAGCACCCTTGGGCAGGGGCGAAACTATGGCTACACCTTC,CASTLGQGRNYGYTF
TRBD2,TRBV7-2,TRBJ2-1,.,TGTGCCAGCAGCCCGACTAGCGGGAGATTGTATGAGCAGTTCTTC,CASSPTSGRLYEQFF
.,TRBV7-2,TRBJ2-3,few,TGTGCCAGCAGCTTCAGAGGGTTGAGAGATACGCAGTATTTT,CASSFRGLRDTQYF
.,TRBV29-1,TRBJ1-2,.,TGCAGCGTTGAAAAAACGGCAGGGTCTGGCTACACCTTC,CSVEKTAGSGYTF
TRBD2,TRBV28,TRBJ2-7,.,TGTGCCAGCAGTCTAAGGACTAGCGGTTTCTGGTACGAGCAGTACTTC,CASSLRTSGFWYEQYF
.,TRBV11-2,TRBJ2-5,once,TGTGCCAGCAGCTTAGTGAAGGGCGGGTACCAAGAGACCCAGTACTTC,CASSLVKGGYQETQYF
TRBD1,TRBV6-5,TRBJ1-2,.,TGTGCCAGCAGTTTTGGACAGGGTACAGGCTACACCTTC,CASSFGQGTGYTF
TRBD1,TRBV19,TRBJ1-1,.,TGTGCCAGTAGTTTCCAGACAGGGGGGACCACTGAAGCTTTCTTT,CASSFQTGGTTEAFF
.,TRBV6-5,TRBJ1-5,.,TGTGCCAGCAAAGCGTATAGCAATCAGCCCCAGCATTTT,CASKAYSNQPQHF
TRBD2,TRBV28,TRBJ2-7,once,TGTGCCAGCAGTACTAGCGGGGGGCCCTCCTACGAGCAGTACTTC,CASSTSGGPSYEQYF
.,TRBV7-9,TRBJ2-4,.,TGTGCCAGCAGCCCTCGGGTAGGGGGAGCCAAAAACATTCAGTACTTC,CASSPRVGGAKNIQYF
.,TRBV6-9,TRBJ2-1,.,TGTGCCGGGTTGATAGGACCCTCAGGGAATGAGCAGTTCTTC,CAGLIGPSGNEQFF
TRBD1,TRBV5-1,TRBJ2-7,.,TGCGCCAGCAGCTTGAGCCCTCCGGGACAGGGGTCCTACGAGCAGTACTTC,CASSLSPPGQGSYEQYF